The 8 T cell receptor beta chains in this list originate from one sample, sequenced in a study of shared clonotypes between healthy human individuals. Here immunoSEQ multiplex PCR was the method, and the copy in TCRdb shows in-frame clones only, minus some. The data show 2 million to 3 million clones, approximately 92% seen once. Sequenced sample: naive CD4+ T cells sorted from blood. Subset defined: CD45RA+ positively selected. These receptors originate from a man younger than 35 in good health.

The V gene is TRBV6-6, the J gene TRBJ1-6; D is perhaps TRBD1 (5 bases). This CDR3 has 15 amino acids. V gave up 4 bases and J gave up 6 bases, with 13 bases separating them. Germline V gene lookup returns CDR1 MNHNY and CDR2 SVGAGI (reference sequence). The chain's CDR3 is CASSLSGTGNSPLHF. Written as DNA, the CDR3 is TGTGCCAGCAGTTTGTCCGGGACGGGTAATTCACCCCTCCACTTT.

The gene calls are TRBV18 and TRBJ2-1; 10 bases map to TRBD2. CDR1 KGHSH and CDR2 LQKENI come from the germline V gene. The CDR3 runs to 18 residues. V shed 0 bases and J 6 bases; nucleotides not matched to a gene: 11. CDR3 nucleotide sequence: TGTGCCAGCTCACCACCGTTTAGACTAGCGGGTAACTCCAATGAGCAGTTCTTC. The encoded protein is CASSPPFRLAGNSNEQFF.

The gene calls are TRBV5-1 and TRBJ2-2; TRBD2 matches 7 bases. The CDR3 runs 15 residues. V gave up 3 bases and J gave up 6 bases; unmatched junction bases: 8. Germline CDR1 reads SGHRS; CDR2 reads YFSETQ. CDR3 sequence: CASSWGGLESGELFF. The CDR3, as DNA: TGCGCCAGCAGCTGGGGCGGACTAGAATCCGGGGAGCTGTTTTTT.

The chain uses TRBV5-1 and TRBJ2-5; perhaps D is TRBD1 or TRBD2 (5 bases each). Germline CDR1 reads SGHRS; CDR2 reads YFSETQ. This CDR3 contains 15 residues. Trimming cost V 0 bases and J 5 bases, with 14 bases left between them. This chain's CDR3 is CASSLETGRGETQYF. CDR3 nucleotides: TGCGCCAGCAGCTTGGAAACAGGAAGAGGGGAGACCCAGTACTTC.

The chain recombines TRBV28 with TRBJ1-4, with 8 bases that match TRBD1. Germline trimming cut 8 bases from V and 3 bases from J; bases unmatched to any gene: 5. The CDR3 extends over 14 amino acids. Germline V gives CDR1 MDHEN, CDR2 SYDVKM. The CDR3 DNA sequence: TGTGCCAGCGGCAAGACAGGGGCTAATGAAAAACTGTTTTTT. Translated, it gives CASGKTGANEKLFF.

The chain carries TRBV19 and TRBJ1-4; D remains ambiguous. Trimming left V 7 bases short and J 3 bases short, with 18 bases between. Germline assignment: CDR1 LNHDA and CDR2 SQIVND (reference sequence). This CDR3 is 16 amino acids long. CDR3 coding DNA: TGTGCCAGTAAAGCCGACTCCCGGGCGTCTAATGAAAAACTGTTTTTT. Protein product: CASKADSRASNEKLFF.

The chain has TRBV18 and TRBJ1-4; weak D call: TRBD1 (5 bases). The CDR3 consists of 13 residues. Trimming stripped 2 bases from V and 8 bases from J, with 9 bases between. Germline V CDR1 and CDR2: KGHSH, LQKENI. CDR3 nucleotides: TGTGCCAGCTCACCATTGGGACGGGAAAAACTGTTTTTT. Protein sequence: CASSPLGREKLFF.

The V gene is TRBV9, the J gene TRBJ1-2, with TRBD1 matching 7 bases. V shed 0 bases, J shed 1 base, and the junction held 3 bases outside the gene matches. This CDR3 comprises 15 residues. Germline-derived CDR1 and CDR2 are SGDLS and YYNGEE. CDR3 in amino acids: CASSVAAGGNYGYTF. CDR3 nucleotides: TGTGCCAGCAGCGTAGCGGCAGGGGGTAACTATGGCTACACCTTC.